The rows below give T cell receptor beta chains drawn from one sample of a study of PD-1 blockade in mismatch repair-deficient tumors. Sequenced by immunoSEQ multiplex PCR; TCRdb stores in-frame clones only, minus some. The sample holds 15,000 or so clones, about 79% seen once. The material was PBMCs, obtained around 15 weeks after starting pembrolizumab. All receptors come from an adult with mismatch repair-deficient cancer. Both conserved end residues are part of each CDR3. A D gene is named only where the DNA matches it firmly. Expanded clones are given a class, and other clones once, few, many or no size at all.

j_call: TRBJ2-1
v_call: TRBV5-1
d_call: -
clone_size: once
cdr3_nt: TGCGCCAGCAGCACGGGGGAGACGGGGCCGCAGTTCTTC
cdr3_aa: CASSTGETGPQFF

j_call: TRBJ2-1
v_call: TRBV19
d_call: -
clone_size: once
cdr3_nt: TGTGCCAGTAGTGCACAGGGAAGTAGCAATGAGCAGTTCTTC
cdr3_aa: CASSAQGSSNEQFF

j_call: TRBJ1-2
v_call: TRBV5-4
d_call: TRBD1
clone_size: -
cdr3_nt: TGTGCCAGCAGCGGGGACAGGGGCAGCTATGGCTACACCTTC
cdr3_aa: CASSGDRGSYGYTF

j_call: TRBJ2-5
v_call: TRBV28
d_call: -
clone_size: -
cdr3_nt: TGTGCCAGCAGTTACTACAGGGGAGGAGAGACCCAGTACTTC
cdr3_aa: CASSYYRGGETQYF

j_call: TRBJ1-6
v_call: TRBV19
d_call: TRBD1
clone_size: -
cdr3_nt: TGTGCCAGTAGTTTACGGACAGGGAGGCATTCACCCCTCCACTTT
cdr3_aa: CASSLRTGRHSPLHF

j_call: TRBJ1-5
v_call: TRBV2
d_call: TRBD1
clone_size: few
cdr3_nt: TGTGCCAGCCAGGGGGCTGGACAGCCCCAGCATTTT
cdr3_aa: CASQGAGQPQHF

j_call: TRBJ2-5
v_call: TRBV12-5
d_call: TRBD1
clone_size: -
cdr3_nt: TGTGCTAGTGGTCCCGGGACAGGGTTCGGGGAGACCCAGTACTTC
cdr3_aa: CASGPGTGFGETQYF

j_call: TRBJ2-1
v_call: TRBV11-3
d_call: -
clone_size: -
cdr3_nt: TGTGCCAGCAGCTTAGACCGACTTAACAATGAGCAGTTCTTC
cdr3_aa: CASSLDRLNNEQFF

j_call: TRBJ2-3
v_call: TRBV10-1
d_call: -
clone_size: -
cdr3_nt: TGCGCCAGCCCCTCAGATACGCAGTATTTT
cdr3_aa: CASPSDTQYF

j_call: TRBJ2-3
v_call: TRBV18
d_call: TRBD2
clone_size: -
cdr3_nt: TGTGCCAGCTCACCGCGACTAAGCGGGAGTCCAGATACGCAGTATTTT
cdr3_aa: CASSPRLSGSPDTQYF

j_call: TRBJ2-1
v_call: TRBV7-9
d_call: TRBD2
clone_size: -
cdr3_nt: TGTGCCAGCAGCTTAGCGCTAGCGGGGGTCTACAATGAGCAGTTCTTC
cdr3_aa: CASSLALAGVYNEQFF

j_call: TRBJ2-5
v_call: TRBV28
d_call: -
clone_size: -
cdr3_nt: TGTGCCAGCAGTTTCAATTTGGAGACCCAGTACTTC
cdr3_aa: CASSFNLETQYF

j_call: TRBJ2-1
v_call: TRBV9
d_call: TRBD2
clone_size: once
cdr3_nt: TGTGCCAGCAGCTCGAATCCCCGTAGCGGGGGTTTGGGCAATGAGCAGTTCTTC
cdr3_aa: CASSSNPRSGGLGNEQFF

j_call: TRBJ2-1
v_call: TRBV28
d_call: TRBD1
clone_size: -
cdr3_nt: TGTGCCAGCAGAACCCCACAGGGGTTTACCTACAATGAGCAGTTCTTC
cdr3_aa: CASRTPQGFTYNEQFF

j_call: TRBJ2-7
v_call: TRBV23-1
d_call: TRBD2
clone_size: -
cdr3_nt: TGCGCCAGCAGTCATAAAGAAACCGGGACTAGCGGGCTGTTCAGCTCCTACGAGCAGTACTTC
cdr3_aa: CASSHKETGTSGLFSSYEQYF

j_call: TRBJ2-5
v_call: TRBV5-1
d_call: TRBD1
clone_size: -
cdr3_nt: TGCGCCAGCAGCTTTGGTTGGGACAGCCTAGCCCAAGAGACCCAGTACTTC
cdr3_aa: CASSFGWDSLAQETQYF

j_call: TRBJ2-5
v_call: TRBV9
d_call: TRBD2
clone_size: -
cdr3_nt: TGTGCCAGCAGCCTGGGACTAGCGGGGTCCCAAGAGACCCAGTACTTC
cdr3_aa: CASSLGLAGSQETQYF

j_call: TRBJ2-3
v_call: TRBV5-1
d_call: TRBD2
clone_size: -
cdr3_nt: TGCGCCAGCAGCTCGCTTCCGGGACTAGCGGGAGTGCGCTCAGATACGCAGTATTTT
cdr3_aa: CASSSLPGLAGVRSDTQYF

j_call: TRBJ1-2
v_call: TRBV19
d_call: -
clone_size: -
cdr3_nt: TGTGCCACAGGGTGGGTTAACTATGGCTACACCTTC
cdr3_aa: CATGWVNYGYTF

j_call: TRBJ2-2
v_call: TRBV5-1
d_call: -
clone_size: -
cdr3_nt: TGCGCCAGCAGCCCGCAGACAGGGACTGGGGAGCTGTTTTTT
cdr3_aa: CASSPQTGTGELFF

j_call: TRBJ2-5
v_call: TRBV2
d_call: -
clone_size: -
cdr3_nt: TGTGCCAGCAGTAACTTCCCGCAAGAGACCCAGTACTTC
cdr3_aa: CASSNFPQETQYF

j_call: TRBJ2-1
v_call: TRBV9
d_call: -
clone_size: -
cdr3_nt: TGTGCCAGCAGCGTAGAGGGCGGGTATTACAATGAGCAGTTCTTC
cdr3_aa: CASSVEGGYYNEQFF

j_call: TRBJ1-3
v_call: TRBV6-5
d_call: -
clone_size: -
cdr3_nt: TGTGCCAGCAGTTACGCCGGGGACTCTGGAAACACCATATATTTT
cdr3_aa: CASSYAGDSGNTIYF

j_call: TRBJ1-6
v_call: TRBV5-6
d_call: TRBD1
clone_size: -
cdr3_nt: TGTGCCAGCAGCCGACGAGGACAGGGCAATTCACCCCTCCACTTT
cdr3_aa: CASSRRGQGNSPLHF

j_call: TRBJ2-1
v_call: TRBV4-1
d_call: TRBD1
clone_size: -
cdr3_nt: TGCGCCAGCAGCCAGCTCTTAAGGAGGACAGGGACTTACTCCTACAATGAGCAGTTCTTC
cdr3_aa: CASSQLLRRTGTYSYNEQFF

j_call: TRBJ1-2
v_call: TRBV5-1
d_call: TRBD1
clone_size: once
cdr3_nt: TGCGCCAGCAGCTCTACCGGGACAGGTGCCTATGGCTACACCTTC
cdr3_aa: CASSSTGTGAYGYTF

j_call: TRBJ2-7
v_call: TRBV5-1
d_call: TRBD2
clone_size: -
cdr3_nt: TGCGCCAGCAGCTTGGGGGGACTAGCGGGAGGCCTCTTAGACGAGCAGTACTTC
cdr3_aa: CASSLGGLAGGLLDEQYF

j_call: TRBJ1-5
v_call: TRBV19
d_call: TRBD1
clone_size: -
cdr3_nt: TGTGCCAGTACCCTAATACCGGGACAGCGCAATCAGCCCCAGCATTTT
cdr3_aa: CASTLIPGQRNQPQHF

j_call: TRBJ1-4
v_call: TRBV25-1
d_call: TRBD1
clone_size: -
cdr3_nt: TGTGCCAGCAGTGACCACAGGGGGCTTAATGAAAAACTGTTTTTT
cdr3_aa: CASSDHRGLNEKLFF

j_call: TRBJ2-7
v_call: TRBV6-5
d_call: -
clone_size: few
cdr3_nt: TGTGCCAGCAGTTACTCGATGTCTAGCTACGAGCAGTACTTC
cdr3_aa: CASSYSMSSYEQYF

j_call: TRBJ2-7
v_call: TRBV7-2
d_call: TRBD2
clone_size: -
cdr3_nt: TGTGCCAGCAGCCCCTTTAGCGGGAACTACGAGCAGTACTTC
cdr3_aa: CASSPFSGNYEQYF

j_call: TRBJ1-4
v_call: TRBV19
d_call: -
clone_size: -
cdr3_nt: TGTGCCAGTTCCAGGACGAGGGCTAATGAAAAACTGTTTTTT
cdr3_aa: CASSRTRANEKLFF

j_call: TRBJ2-2
v_call: TRBV7-3
d_call: -
clone_size: -
cdr3_nt: TGTGCCAGCAGCCGCCTCGGGGACACCGGGGAGCTGTTTTTT
cdr3_aa: CASSRLGDTGELFF

j_call: TRBJ2-5
v_call: TRBV5-6
d_call: -
clone_size: -
cdr3_nt: TGTGCCAGCAGCTTGGTGCTATTTCAAGAGACCCAGTACTTC
cdr3_aa: CASSLVLFQETQYF

j_call: TRBJ2-7
v_call: TRBV28
d_call: -
clone_size: -
cdr3_nt: TGTGCCAGCAGTTTCCGAGGGAACGAGCAGTACTTC
cdr3_aa: CASSFRGNEQYF

j_call: TRBJ1-1
v_call: TRBV28
d_call: -
clone_size: -
cdr3_nt: TGTGCCAGCAGTTTACCGGTTACAGGGGCTTTCTTT
cdr3_aa: CASSLPVTGAFF

j_call: TRBJ2-4
v_call: TRBV9
d_call: -
clone_size: -
cdr3_nt: TGTGCCAGCAGCGTAGGGTTGCAGGCGCAAAACATTCAGTACTTC
cdr3_aa: CASSVGLQAQNIQYF

j_call: TRBJ2-1
v_call: TRBV6-1
d_call: -
clone_size: -
cdr3_nt: TGTGCCAGCAGTGAAGCCAGACGACAGGGAGGTAGGAATGAGCAGTTCTTC
cdr3_aa: CASSEARRQGGRNEQFF

j_call: TRBJ2-7
v_call: TRBV2
d_call: TRBD1
clone_size: -
cdr3_nt: TGTGCCAGCAGTTACCTTTCCTACGGACAGGGTTTTGAGGGCGAGCAGTACTTC
cdr3_aa: CASSYLSYGQGFEGEQYF

j_call: TRBJ2-7
v_call: TRBV5-8
d_call: TRBD2
clone_size: -
cdr3_nt: TGTGCCAGCAGGGAGGGACTAGCGGGAAGGCGGGAGCAGTACTTC
cdr3_aa: CASREGLAGRREQYF

j_call: TRBJ2-5
v_call: TRBV6-5
d_call: -
clone_size: -
cdr3_nt: TGTGCCAGCAGTTACTCTGACAGGAGGGAGACCCAGTACTTC
cdr3_aa: CASSYSDRRETQYF

j_call: TRBJ1-4
v_call: TRBV6-5
d_call: TRBD1
clone_size: -
cdr3_nt: TGTGCCAGCAGAAGACAGGGGGGTGAAAAACTGTTTTTT
cdr3_aa: CASRRQGGEKLFF

j_call: TRBJ1-1
v_call: TRBV28
d_call: TRBD1
clone_size: -
cdr3_nt: TGTGCCAGCAGCTTCTCGACAGGGGGGAACACTGAAGCTTTCTTT
cdr3_aa: CASSFSTGGNTEAFF

j_call: TRBJ2-1
v_call: TRBV7-9
d_call: TRBD2
clone_size: few
cdr3_nt: TGTGCCAGCAGCTATGAGACTAGCAGCAATGAGCAGTTCTTC
cdr3_aa: CASSYETSSNEQFF

j_call: TRBJ2-4
v_call: TRBV19
d_call: TRBD1
clone_size: -
cdr3_nt: TGTGCCAGTAGTACGGGGACAGGCTCTCAGTACTTC
cdr3_aa: CASSTGTGSQYF